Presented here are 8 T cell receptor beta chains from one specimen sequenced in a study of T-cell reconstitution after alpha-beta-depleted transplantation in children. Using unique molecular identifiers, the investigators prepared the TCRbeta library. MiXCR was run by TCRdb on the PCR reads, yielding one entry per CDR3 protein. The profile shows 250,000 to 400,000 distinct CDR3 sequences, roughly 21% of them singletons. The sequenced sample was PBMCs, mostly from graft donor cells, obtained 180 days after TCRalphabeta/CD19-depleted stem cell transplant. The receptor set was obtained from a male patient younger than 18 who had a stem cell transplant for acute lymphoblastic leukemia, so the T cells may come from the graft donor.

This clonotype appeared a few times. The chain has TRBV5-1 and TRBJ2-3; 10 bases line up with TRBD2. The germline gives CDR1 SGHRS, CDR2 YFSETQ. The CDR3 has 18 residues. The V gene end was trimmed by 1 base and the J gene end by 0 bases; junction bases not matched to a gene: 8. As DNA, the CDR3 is TGCGCCAGCAGCTTGTTGTTAGCGGGAGGCCCAAGCACAGATACGCAGTATTTT. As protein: CASSLLLAGGPSTDTQYF. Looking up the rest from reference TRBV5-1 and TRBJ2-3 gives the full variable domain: KAGVTQTPRYLIKTRGQQVTLSCSPISGHRSVSWYQQTPGQGLQFLFEYFSETQRNKGNFPGRFSGRQFSNSRSEMNVSTLELGDSALYLCASSLLLAGGPSTDTQYFGPGTRLTVL.

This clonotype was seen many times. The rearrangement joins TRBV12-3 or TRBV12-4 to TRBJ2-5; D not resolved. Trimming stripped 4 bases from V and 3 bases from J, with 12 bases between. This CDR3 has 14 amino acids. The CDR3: CASSSHDGEETQYF. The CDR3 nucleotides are TGTGCCAGCAGTTCACACGACGGAGAAGAGACCCAGTACTTC.

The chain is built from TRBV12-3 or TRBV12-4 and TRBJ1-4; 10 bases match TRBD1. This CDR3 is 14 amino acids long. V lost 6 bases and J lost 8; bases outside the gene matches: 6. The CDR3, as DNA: TGTGCCAGCAGGAGGGACAGGGGAGAGGAAAAACTGTTTTTT. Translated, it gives CASRRDRGEEKLFF.

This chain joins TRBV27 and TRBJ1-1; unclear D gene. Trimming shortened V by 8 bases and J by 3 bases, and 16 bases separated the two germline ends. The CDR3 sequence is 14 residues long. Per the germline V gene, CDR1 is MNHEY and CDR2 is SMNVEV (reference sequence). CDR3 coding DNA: TGTGCCAGCGGGTTACCCAGTTCCTACACTGAAGCTTTCTTT. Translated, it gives CASGLPSSYTEAFF.

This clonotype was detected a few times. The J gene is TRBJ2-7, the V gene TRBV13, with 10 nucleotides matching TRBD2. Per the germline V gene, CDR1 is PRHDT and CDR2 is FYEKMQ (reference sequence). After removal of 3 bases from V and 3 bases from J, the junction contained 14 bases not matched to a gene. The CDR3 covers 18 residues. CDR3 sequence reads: CASSLGRGRLAGYYEQYF. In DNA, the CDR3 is TGTGCCAGCAGCTTGGGCAGGGGGCGACTAGCGGGCTACTACGAGCAGTACTTC. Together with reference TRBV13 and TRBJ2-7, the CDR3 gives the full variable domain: AAGVIQSPRHLIKEKRETATLKCYPIPRHDTVYWYQQGPGQDPQFLISFYEKMQSDKGSIPDRFSAQQFSDYHSELNMSSLELGDSALYFCASSLGRGRLAGYYEQYFGPGTRLTVT.

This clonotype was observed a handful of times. As DNA, the CDR3 is TGTGCCAGTAGGACCACAGGGGGACCCAATCAGCCCCAGCATTTT. As protein: CASRTTGGPNQPQHF. The chain has TRBV19 and TRBJ1-5, with 8 positions matching TRBD1. Germline V lookup: CDR1 LNHDA, CDR2 SQIVND (reference sequence). The V segment lost 6 bases and the J segment 3 bases; nucleotides outside the gene matches: 7. The length of the CDR3 is 15 residues.

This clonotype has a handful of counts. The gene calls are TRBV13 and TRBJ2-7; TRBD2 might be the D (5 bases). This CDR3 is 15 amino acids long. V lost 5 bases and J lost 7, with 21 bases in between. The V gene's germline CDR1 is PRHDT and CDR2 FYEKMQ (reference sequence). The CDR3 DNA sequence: TGTGCCAGCAGCAGTTGGACGTTTTGGACGGGGGAGCAGTACTTC. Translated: CASSSWTFWTGEQYF.

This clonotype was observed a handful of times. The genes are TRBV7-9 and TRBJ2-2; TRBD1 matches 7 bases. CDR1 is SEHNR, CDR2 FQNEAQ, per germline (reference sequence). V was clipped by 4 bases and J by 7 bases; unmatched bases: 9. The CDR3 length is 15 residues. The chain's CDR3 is CASSSSKQGSGELFF. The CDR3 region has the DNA TGTGCCAGCAGCTCCTCCAAACAGGGGAGCGGGGAGCTGTTTTTT.